The T cell receptor beta chain under discussion was sequenced for a study of blood T cell repertoires in COVID-19. Study as a whole: The United States, Italy and Spain supplied acute and convalescent COVID-19 samples. Nucleic acid was either cDNA or gDNA, and it came from T cells, B-cell-depleted T cells, or PBMCs.

CDR1 and CDR2 from the germline V gene are SGHAT and FQNNGV. The CDR3 spans 14 residues. V trimming: 4 bases; J trimming: 8 bases; junction bases outside the gene matches: 8. Original processing notes: By means of reference gene primer amplification, nucleated cell counts were estimated. Assay: immunoSEQ multiplex PCR; the TCRdb copy retains only in-frame clones and omits some. V and J calls and clone size follow that table, whereas D and trimming were derived from the DNA. Counted here are roughly 250,000 clones, 85% to 90% occurring once; the ten biggest clones make up over 3.5%. The sequence derives from a woman aged 40 to 49 with acute or convalescent COVID-19. The V and J genes are TRBV11-2 and TRBJ2-3; 8 bases are shared with TRBD2. Input material: peripheral blood. CDR3: CASSSSSSGGTQYF. The DNA of the CDR3 is TGTGCCAGCAGCTCCTCCTCAAGCGGGGGTACGCAGTATTTT.